This TCR beta chain derives from a study of blood T cell repertoires in COVID-19 (dated by TCRdb to 2020 to 2022). For the study in its entirety: The collaborator samples originated in the United States, Italy and Spain and spanned the acute and convalescent phases of COVID-19. A de-identified subject ID, COVID-19 status, age in years and sex were almost always included in the sample metadata. Subjects who had been exposed to COVID-19, were actively infected with it, or had recovered from it provided the deeply sampled blood TCRbeta repertoires that made up the dataset. The material from the prospective study consisted of cDNA or gDNA derived from T cells, B-cell-depleted T cells, or PBMCs. The samples were drawn from the first 160 participants of the ongoing ImmuneRACE study and from 1,254 subjects provided by 6 global collaborators. A freely available public database, intended as a resource for researchers studying the immune response to SARS-CoV-2, is where the repertoires were released. Where available, HLA class I and class II types were obtained from metadata supplied by the sample provider rather than from assay-based typing. Overall study results and their limits: How much clinical and demographic metadata was included differed by source and by participant, and the metadata was provided uncurated.

This clone has just a few counts. The clone's antigen remains unknown. Within one base of it there is no much larger clone, and no base qualities were kept. TCRbeta CDR3 regions were amplified from genomic DNA by means of the immunoSEQ Assay, a bias-controlled multiplex PCR. Per the authors' processing: The number of nucleated cells in each sample was estimated from the amplification of reference gene primers within the assay. Sequence reads were collapsed and filtered to measure the absolute abundance of every unique TCRbeta CDR3 rearrangement. For each sample, productive Simpson clonality was calculated as the square root of Simpson's diversity index over productive rearrangements. TCRdb re-hosts the immuneACCESS table, in-frame sequences only. Its copies lack some clones; in the studies checked, an unresolved V gene accounts for under half of them, and the cause for the rest is not known. That table supplies the V and J calls and clone size; D and trimming were determined from the DNA. This sample comprises over 200,000 clones, 84% of them detected only once. The ten biggest clones cover about 8% of the sample.

Collaborating institutions collected whole blood in K2EDTA tubes following their own protocols. For TCRbeta analysis, collaborators shipped samples in one of three forms: frozen whole blood, isolated PBMCs, or DNA extracted from either of those sample types. The germline V gene specifies SGHRS as CDR1 and YFSETQ as CDR2. Deletion took 4 bases off V and 8 bases off J, with a span of 21 bases between the germline ends. From the cysteine up to the phenylalanine, the CDR3 has a length of 16 residues. Of all the DNA, just the CDR3 is kept, 48 bases in frame from base 1. Sequenced input: peripheral blood. In this chain, TRBV5-1 is recombined with TRBJ2-2; TRBD2 might be the D gene, on 7 matching bases. This TCR derives from a woman in her 50s with active or convalescent COVID-19. The nucleotide sequence reads TGCGCCAGCAGCCCAGGGGTGACGGGAGGCGAGGGGGAGCTGTTTTTT. Its amino acids are CASSPGVTGGEGELFF.